The rows below give T cell receptor beta chains drawn from one sample of a study of T cell repertoires in cytomegalovirus infection. One entry per CDR3 protein, called by TCRdb with MiXCR from the reads. This repertoire shows roughly 990,000 distinct CDR3 sequences, less than 35% found once; its top ten account for about 14%. No antigens are known for them. The sequenced sample was cultured CD8+ T cells from PBMCs, obtained from culture after CMV antigen stimulation. The receptors were gathered from a human donor in good health (CMV status not recorded). Some clones in this sample may be carry-over from other donors' samples. Both conserved end residues are part of each CDR3. Fields, in order: CDR3 protein, CDR3 DNA, V gene, D gene, clone size, J gene. A D gene is named only where the DNA matches it firmly. Only part of the rows carry a size: once, few, many, or a class if the clone is expanded.

cdr3_aa: CASTLVGGETQYF; cdr3_nt: TGTGCCAGCACGCTCGTTGGTGGGGAGACCCAGTACTTC; v_call: TRBV6-2/TRBV6-3; d_call: .; clone_size: .; j_call: TRBJ2-5
cdr3_aa: CASFGVYEQYF; cdr3_nt: TGTGCCAGCTTTGGGGTATACGAGCAGTACTTC; v_call: TRBV6-1; d_call: .; clone_size: .; j_call: TRBJ2-7
cdr3_aa: CASSLDPGTGNTEAFF; cdr3_nt: TGTGCCAGCAGCTTAGATCCCGGGACAGGGAACACTGAAGCTTTCTTT; v_call: TRBV5-4; d_call: TRBD1; clone_size: few; j_call: TRBJ1-1
cdr3_aa: CASSFFRTGTSNQPQHF; cdr3_nt: TGTGCCAGCAGTTTCTTTAGGACAGGGACTAGCAATCAGCCCCAGCATTTT; v_call: TRBV28; d_call: TRBD1; clone_size: few; j_call: TRBJ1-5
cdr3_aa: CASTPGTYSTGELFF; cdr3_nt: TGTGCCAGCACCCCGGGGACCTACTCCACCGGGGAGCTGTTTTTT; v_call: TRBV12-3/TRBV12-4; d_call: .; clone_size: few; j_call: TRBJ2-2
cdr3_aa: CASSPDPYTNYGYTF; cdr3_nt: TGTGCCAGCAGCCCGGACCCCTATACTAACTATGGCTACACCTTC; v_call: TRBV7-8; d_call: .; clone_size: many; j_call: TRBJ1-2
cdr3_aa: CATISRRAGYNEQFF; cdr3_nt: TGTGCCACTATATCCAGGAGGGCGGGTTACAATGAGCAGTTCTTC; v_call: TRBV2; d_call: .; clone_size: few; j_call: TRBJ2-1
cdr3_aa: CASRDVSGRGTDTQYF; cdr3_nt: TGTGCCAGTAGGGACGTAAGCGGCCGAGGCACAGATACGCAGTATTTT; v_call: TRBV19; d_call: .; clone_size: few; j_call: TRBJ2-3
cdr3_aa: CASSRGGLLNEQFF; cdr3_nt: TGTGCCAGCAGCCGGGGGGGGCTGCTTAATGAGCAGTTCTTC; v_call: TRBV9; d_call: TRBD2; clone_size: .; j_call: TRBJ2-1
cdr3_aa: CAITPGTGKRNSPLHF; cdr3_nt: TGTGCCATCACCCCGGGGACAGGAAAAAGGAATTCACCCCTCCACTTT; v_call: TRBV10-3; d_call: TRBD1; clone_size: .; j_call: TRBJ1-6
cdr3_aa: CASPSGLEAFF; cdr3_nt: TGTGCCAGCCCTTCCGGTCTTGAAGCTTTCTTT; v_call: TRBV12-3/TRBV12-4; d_call: .; clone_size: .; j_call: TRBJ1-1
cdr3_aa: CASSQPQGTGELFF; cdr3_nt: TGCGCCAGCAGCCAACCCCAAGGGACCGGGGAGCTGTTTTTT; v_call: TRBV4-1; d_call: .; clone_size: .; j_call: TRBJ2-2
cdr3_aa: CATSRDAVPHTQYF; cdr3_nt: TGTGCCACCAGCAGGGATGCCGTCCCACATACGCAGTATTTT; v_call: TRBV15; d_call: .; clone_size: .; j_call: TRBJ2-3
cdr3_aa: CASSLEVNTEAFF; cdr3_nt: TGTGCCAGCAGTTTGGAAGTGAACACTGAAGCTTTCTTT; v_call: TRBV7-6; d_call: .; clone_size: many; j_call: TRBJ1-1